This T cell receptor (beta chain) was obtained from a study of T-cell reconstitution after alpha-beta-depleted transplantation in children. Study-wide points: T-cell counts and diversity at one year following transplant were attributed mainly to newly produced T cells.

The length of the CDR3 is 16 residues. With V trimmed by 5 bases and J by 0 bases, 9 bases remained unmatched. Germline-derived CDR1 and CDR2 are SGHTA and FQGNSA. It was with unique molecular identifiers that the TCRbeta library was prepared. TCRdb re-derived calls from the PCR reads in MiXCR, one entry per CDR3 protein. The table has approximately 500,000 distinct CDR3 sequences, 20% to 30% seen once. This clonotype was seen only a few times. Its antigen is not known. The sequenced sample was PBMCs, obtained before TCRalphabeta/CD19-depleted stem cell transplant. The V call is TRBV7-2, the J call TRBJ2-7; the match to TRBD1 covers 8 bases. This TCR derives from a boy younger than two with Wiskott-Aldrich syndrome, due to receive a stem cell transplant. Here the CDR3 reads CASSRRQGPASYEQYF. The CDR3, as DNA: TGTGCCAGCAGCAGAAGACAGGGGCCCGCCTCCTACGAGCAGTACTTC.